This T cell receptor (beta chain) was sequenced for a study of Tregs in tolerant kidney transplant recipients. General study findings and limits: Tregs expanded with activated donor B cells seemed most donor-specific. Biological reproducibility was not directly addressed, but technical replication error appeared minimal. Findings come from small patient numbers and require larger validation.

The CDR3 length is 13 residues. CDR1 and CDR2 (germline): SGHNT, YYREEE (reference sequence). After removal of 3 bases from V and 5 bases from J, the junction contained 4 bases not matched to a gene. Sequencing used immunoSEQ multiplex PCR; TCRdb keeps in-frame clones, though not all of them. The sample consists of about 240,000 clones, roughly 80% of them appearing once. Unstimulated regulatory T cells (CD4+CD25+CD127-), CD4+CD25- non-regulatory cells, CD4 and CD8 cells were FACS-sorted from thawed PBMCs. About this clone: Its antigen is not identified.

The rearrangement uses TRBV5-4 and TRBJ1-2; 7 positions agree with TRBD1. This receptor was identified in a human donor in good health. The specimen sequenced was CD4+ T cells from blood. The CDR3 DNA sequence: TGTGCCAGCAGCTCCGGGACAGAATATGGCTACACCTTC. Amino acids: CASSSGTEYGYTF.